The present T cell receptor (beta chain) was sequenced within a study of T cell changes during pregnancy in multiple sclerosis. The length of the CDR3 is 12 residues. Losses at the gene ends were 6 bases for V and 11 bases for J; bases not matched to a gene: 6. Germline CDR1 and CDR2: MGHDK and SYGVNS. The protocol was immunoSEQ multiplex PCR, while the TCRdb copy is restricted to in-frame clones and leaves out a portion. The sample shows about 80,000 clones, around 90% of them seen only once. The receptor was isolated from a female donor with multiple sclerosis, enrolled in a pregnancy study. V is TRBV25-1 and J is TRBJ1-2; TRBD1 agrees at 10 bases. The sequenced sample was peripheral blood, obtained before pregnancy. CDR3 residues: CASSWTGGSYTF. The CDR3 nucleotides read TGTGCCAGCAGCTGGACAGGGGGTAGTTACACCTTC.